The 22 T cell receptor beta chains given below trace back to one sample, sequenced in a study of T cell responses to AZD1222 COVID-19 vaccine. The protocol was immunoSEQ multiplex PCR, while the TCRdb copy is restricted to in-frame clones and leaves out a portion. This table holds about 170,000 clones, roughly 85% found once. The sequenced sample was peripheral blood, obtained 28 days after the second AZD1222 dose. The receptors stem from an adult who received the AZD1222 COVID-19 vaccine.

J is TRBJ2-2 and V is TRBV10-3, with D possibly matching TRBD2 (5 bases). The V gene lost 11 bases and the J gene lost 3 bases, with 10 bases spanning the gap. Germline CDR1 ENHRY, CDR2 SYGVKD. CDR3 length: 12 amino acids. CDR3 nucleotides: TGTGCCGTCGCGGGCGACACCGGGGAGCTGTTTTTT. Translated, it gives CAVAGDTGELFF.

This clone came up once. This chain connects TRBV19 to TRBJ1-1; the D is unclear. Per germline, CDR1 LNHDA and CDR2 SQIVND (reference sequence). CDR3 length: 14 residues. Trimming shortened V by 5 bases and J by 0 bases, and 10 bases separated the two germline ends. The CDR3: CASSWGSVNTEAFF. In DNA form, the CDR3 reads TGTGCCAGTAGTTGGGGATCCGTGAACACTGAAGCTTTCTTT.

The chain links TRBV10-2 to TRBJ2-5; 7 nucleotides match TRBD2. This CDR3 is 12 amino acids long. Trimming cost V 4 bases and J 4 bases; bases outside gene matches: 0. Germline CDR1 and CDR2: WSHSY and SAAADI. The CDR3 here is CASSGGGETQYF. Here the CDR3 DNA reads TGCGCCAGCAGTGGGGGGGGAGAGACCCAGTACTTC.

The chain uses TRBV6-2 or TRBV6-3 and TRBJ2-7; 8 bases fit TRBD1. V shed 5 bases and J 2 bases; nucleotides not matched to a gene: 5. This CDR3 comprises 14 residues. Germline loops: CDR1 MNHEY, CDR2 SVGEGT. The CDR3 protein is CASSRTGITYEQYF. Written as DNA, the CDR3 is TGTGCCAGCAGTCGGACAGGGATAACCTACGAGCAGTACTTC.

CDR3 region: CASSEKGPDTQYF. The CDR3 coding sequence is TGTGCCAGCAGTGAAAAGGGTCCAGATACGCAGTATTTT. This chain links TRBV2 with TRBJ2-3; no clear D. The germline CDR1 and CDR2 sequences are SNHLY and FYNNEI. The CDR3 covers 13 residues. V was shortened by 2 bases and J by 4 bases, with 7 bases between the two germline ends.

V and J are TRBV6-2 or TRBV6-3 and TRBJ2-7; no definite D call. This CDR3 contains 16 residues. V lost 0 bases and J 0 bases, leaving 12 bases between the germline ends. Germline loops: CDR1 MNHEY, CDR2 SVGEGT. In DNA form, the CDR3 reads TGTGCCAGCAGTTACTCGGTCTATAGGAGCTCCTACGAGCAGTACTTC. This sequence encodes CASSYSVYRSSYEQYF.

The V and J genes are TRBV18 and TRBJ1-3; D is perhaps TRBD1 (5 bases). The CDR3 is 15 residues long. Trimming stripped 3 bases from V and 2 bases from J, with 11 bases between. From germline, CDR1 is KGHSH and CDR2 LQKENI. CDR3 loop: CASSPERGAGNTIYF. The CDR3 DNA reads TGTGCCAGCTCACCGGAGAGGGGAGCTGGAAACACCATATATTTT. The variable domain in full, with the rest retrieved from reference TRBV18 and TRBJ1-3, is NAGVMQNPRHLVRRRGQEARLRCSPMKGHSHVYWYRQLPEEGLKFMVYLQKENIIDESGMPKERFSAEFPKEGPSILRIQQVVRGDSAAYFCASSPERGAGNTIYFGEGSWLTVV.

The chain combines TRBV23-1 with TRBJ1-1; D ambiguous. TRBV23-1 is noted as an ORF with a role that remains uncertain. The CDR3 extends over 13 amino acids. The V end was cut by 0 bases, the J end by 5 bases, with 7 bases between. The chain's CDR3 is CASSQSRGTEAFF. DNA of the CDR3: TGCGCCAGCAGTCAATCGAGAGGGACTGAAGCTTTCTTT.

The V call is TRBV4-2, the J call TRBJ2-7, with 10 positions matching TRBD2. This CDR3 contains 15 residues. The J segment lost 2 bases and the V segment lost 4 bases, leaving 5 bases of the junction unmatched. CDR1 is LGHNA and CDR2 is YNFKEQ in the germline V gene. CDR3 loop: CASSPLAGAAYEQYF. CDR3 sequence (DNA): TGTGCCAGCAGCCCGCTAGCGGGGGCGGCCTACGAGCAGTACTTC.

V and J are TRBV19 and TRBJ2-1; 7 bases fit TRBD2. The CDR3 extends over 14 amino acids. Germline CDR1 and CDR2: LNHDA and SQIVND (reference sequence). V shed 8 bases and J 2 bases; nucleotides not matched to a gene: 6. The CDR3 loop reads CASVKRGPYNEQFF. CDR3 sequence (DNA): TGTGCCAGTGTGAAGCGGGGTCCCTACAATGAGCAGTTCTTC.

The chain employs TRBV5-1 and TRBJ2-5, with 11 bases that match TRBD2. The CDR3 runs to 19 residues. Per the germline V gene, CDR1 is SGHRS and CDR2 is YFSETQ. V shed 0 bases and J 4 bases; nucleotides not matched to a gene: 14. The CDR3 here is CASSLAASYRLAGGETQYF. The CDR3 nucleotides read TGCGCCAGCAGCTTGGCCGCATCTTATCGGCTAGCGGGGGGAGAGACCCAGTACTTC.

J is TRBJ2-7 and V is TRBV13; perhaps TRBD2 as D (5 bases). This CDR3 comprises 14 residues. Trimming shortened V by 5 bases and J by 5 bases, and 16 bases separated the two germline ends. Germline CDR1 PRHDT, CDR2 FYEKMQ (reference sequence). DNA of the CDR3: TGTGCCAGCAGCCGCGGGCGGGTCCCGAACGAGCAGTACTTC. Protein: CASSRGRVPNEQYF.

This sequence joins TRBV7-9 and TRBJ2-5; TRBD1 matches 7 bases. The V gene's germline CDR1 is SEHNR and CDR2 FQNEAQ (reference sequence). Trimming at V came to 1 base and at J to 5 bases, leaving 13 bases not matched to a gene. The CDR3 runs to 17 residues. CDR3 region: CASSLELGQTTTETQYF. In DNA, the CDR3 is TGTGCCAGCAGCTTAGAATTGGGACAGACAACTACGGAGACCCAGTACTTC.

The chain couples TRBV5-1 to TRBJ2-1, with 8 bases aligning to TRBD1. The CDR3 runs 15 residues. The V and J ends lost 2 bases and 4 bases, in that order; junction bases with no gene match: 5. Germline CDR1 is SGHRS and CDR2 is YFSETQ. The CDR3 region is CASSLAGTGYNEQFF. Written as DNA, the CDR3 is TGCGCCAGCAGCTTAGCCGGGACAGGTTACAATGAGCAGTTCTTC.

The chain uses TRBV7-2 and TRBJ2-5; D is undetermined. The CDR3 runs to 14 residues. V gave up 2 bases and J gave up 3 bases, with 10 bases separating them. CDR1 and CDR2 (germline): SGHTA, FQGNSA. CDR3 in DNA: TGTGCCAGCAGCTTATCGGGTTTAAAAGAGACCCAGTACTTC. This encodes CASSLSGLKETQYF.

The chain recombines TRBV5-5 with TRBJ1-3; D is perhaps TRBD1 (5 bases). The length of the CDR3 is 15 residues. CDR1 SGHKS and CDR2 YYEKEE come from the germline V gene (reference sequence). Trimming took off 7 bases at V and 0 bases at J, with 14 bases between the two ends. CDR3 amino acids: CASAPGAVSGNTIYF. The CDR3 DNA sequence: TGTGCCAGCGCGCCTGGGGCCGTCTCTGGAAACACCATATATTTT.

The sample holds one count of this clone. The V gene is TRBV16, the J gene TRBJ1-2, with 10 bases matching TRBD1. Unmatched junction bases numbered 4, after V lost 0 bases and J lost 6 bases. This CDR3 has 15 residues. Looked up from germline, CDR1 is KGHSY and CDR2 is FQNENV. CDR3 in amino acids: CASSQSKGTGDGYTF. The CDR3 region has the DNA TGTGCCAGCAGCCAATCGAAAGGGACAGGGGATGGCTACACCTTC.

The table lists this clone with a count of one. The CDR3 protein is CASSVAPSGGPPGQYF. The DNA of the CDR3 is TGTGCCAGCAGCGTAGCTCCCAGCGGGGGGCCGCCGGGGCAGTACTTC. V and J are TRBV9 and TRBJ2-7, with TRBD2 identical over 9 bases. V trimming: 0 bases; J trimming: 9 bases; junction bases outside the gene matches: 13. The CDR3 consists of 16 residues. Germline assignment: CDR1 SGDLS and CDR2 YYNGEE.

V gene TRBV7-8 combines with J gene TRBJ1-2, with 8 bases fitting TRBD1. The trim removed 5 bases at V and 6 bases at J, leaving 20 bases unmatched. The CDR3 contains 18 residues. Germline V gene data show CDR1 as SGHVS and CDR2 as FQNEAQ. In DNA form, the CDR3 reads TGTGCCAGCAGCCGTTACCCCTCCGGCGCTGGGACAGGAGATGGCTACACCTTC. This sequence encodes CASSRYPSGAGTGDGYTF.

CDR3 DNA: TGTGCCAGCAGCCAAGATCATGGCGGGGGGGCCTCCGGGGAGCTGTTTTTT. It yields the protein CASSQDHGGGASGELFF. The V gene is TRBV4-2, the J gene TRBJ2-2, with 9 bases identical to TRBD2. Germline CDR1 and CDR2: LGHNA and YNFKEQ. V shed 0 bases, J shed 6 bases, and the junction held 8 bases outside the gene matches. This CDR3 has 17 amino acids.

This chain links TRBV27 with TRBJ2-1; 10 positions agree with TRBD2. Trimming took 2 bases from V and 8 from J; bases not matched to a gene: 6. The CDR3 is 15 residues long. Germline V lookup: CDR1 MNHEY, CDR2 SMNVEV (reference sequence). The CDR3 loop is CASSLSLAGAYEQFF. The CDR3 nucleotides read TGTGCCAGCAGTTTAAGTCTAGCGGGGGCATATGAGCAGTTCTTC.

CDR3 sequence (DNA): TGTGCCAGCCCGGGGCATTGGGTAGATTCACCCCTCCACTTT. This sequence encodes CASPGHWVDSPLHF. This chain links TRBV21-1 with TRBJ1-6. TRBV21-1 is annotated as a pseudogene. The CDR3 runs 14 residues.